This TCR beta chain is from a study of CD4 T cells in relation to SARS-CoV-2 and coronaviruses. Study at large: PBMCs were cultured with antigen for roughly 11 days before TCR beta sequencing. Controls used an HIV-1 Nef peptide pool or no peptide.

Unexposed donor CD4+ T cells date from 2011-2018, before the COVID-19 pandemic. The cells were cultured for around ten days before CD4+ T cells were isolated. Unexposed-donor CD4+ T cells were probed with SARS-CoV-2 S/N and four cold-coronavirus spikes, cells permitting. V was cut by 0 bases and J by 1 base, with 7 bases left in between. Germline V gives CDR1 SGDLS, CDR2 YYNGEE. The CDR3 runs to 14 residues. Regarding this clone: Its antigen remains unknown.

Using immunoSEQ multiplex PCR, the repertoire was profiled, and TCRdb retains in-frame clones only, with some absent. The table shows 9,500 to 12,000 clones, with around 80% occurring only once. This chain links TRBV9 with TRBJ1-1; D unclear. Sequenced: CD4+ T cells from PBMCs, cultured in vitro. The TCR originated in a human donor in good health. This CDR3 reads CASSVAGGNTEAFF. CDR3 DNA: TGTGCCAGCAGCGTAGCGGGCGGGAACACTGAAGCTTTCTTT.